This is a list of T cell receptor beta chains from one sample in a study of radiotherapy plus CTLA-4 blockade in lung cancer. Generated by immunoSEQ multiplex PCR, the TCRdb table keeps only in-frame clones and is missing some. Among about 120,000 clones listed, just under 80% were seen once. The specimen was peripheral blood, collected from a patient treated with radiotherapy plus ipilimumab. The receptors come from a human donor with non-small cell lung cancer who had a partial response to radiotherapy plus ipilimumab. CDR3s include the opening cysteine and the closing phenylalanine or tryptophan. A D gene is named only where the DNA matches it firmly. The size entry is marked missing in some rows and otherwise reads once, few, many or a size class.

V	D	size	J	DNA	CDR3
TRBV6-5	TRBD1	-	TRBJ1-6	TGTGCCAGCAGGACAGGGGTTAATTCACCCCTCCACTTT	CASRTGVNSPLHF
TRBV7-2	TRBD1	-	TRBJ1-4	TGTGCCAGCAGCTTGGACGGACAGGGCGCAACTAATGAAAAACTGTTTTTT	CASSLDGQGATNEKLFF
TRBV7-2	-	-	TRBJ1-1	TGTGCCAGCAGCTTCCGGAACACTGAAGCTTTCTTT	CASSFRNTEAFF
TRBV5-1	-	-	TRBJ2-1	TGCGCCAGCAGCTTACAAGTTAATGAGCAGTTCTTC	CASSLQVNEQFF
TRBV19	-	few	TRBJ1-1	TGTGCCAGTAGTAGACAAGAAGGCGCTGAAGCTTTCTTT	CASSRQEGAEAFF
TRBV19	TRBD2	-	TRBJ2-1	TGTGCCAGTACCCGCGGGGGACTAGCGGGAGCTGGCTCCTACAATGAGCAGTTCTTC	CASTRGGLAGAGSYNEQFF
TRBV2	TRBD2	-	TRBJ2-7	TGTGCCAGCAGTGATTGGGGCGGGAGTATGATCTACGAGCAGTACTTC	CASSDWGGSMIYEQYF
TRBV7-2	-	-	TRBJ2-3	TGTGCCAGCAGCAGCGGACAGAGCACAGATACGCAGTATTTT	CASSSGQSTDTQYF
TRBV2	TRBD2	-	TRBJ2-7	TGTGCCAGCGTTAGCGGGAGAGGGGGGCAGTACTTC	CASVSGRGGQYF
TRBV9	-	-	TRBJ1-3	TGTGCCAGCAGCGTAGAGCCTGCATGGGAGGGGGCTGGAAACACCATATATTTT	CASSVEPAWEGAGNTIYF
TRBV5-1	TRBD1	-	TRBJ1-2	TGCGCCAGCAGCCCCTCGCCCGGACAGGACTATGGCTACACCTTC	CASSPSPGQDYGYTF
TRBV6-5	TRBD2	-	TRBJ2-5	TGTGCCAGCAGTAACTCTCAGCGGGAATACCAAGAGACCCAGTACTTC	CASSNSQREYQETQYF
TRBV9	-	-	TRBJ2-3	TGTGCCAGCAGCGTAGCGGGTACAGATACGCAGTATTTT	CASSVAGTDTQYF
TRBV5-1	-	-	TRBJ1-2	TGCGCCAGCAGCTTGGAGGGAGTCGGCTACACCTTC	CASSLEGVGYTF
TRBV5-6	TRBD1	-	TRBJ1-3	TGTGCCAGCAGGACGACAGGGGACTCCTCTGGAAACACCATATATTTT	CASRTTGDSSGNTIYF
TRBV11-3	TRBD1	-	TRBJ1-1	TGTGCCAGCAGCACAGGGGGTACCACTGAAGCTTTCTTT	CASSTGGTTEAFF
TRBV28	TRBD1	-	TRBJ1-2	TGTGCCACCGTGGGGGCGGGACAGTTTAACTATGGCTACACCTTC	CATVGAGQFNYGYTF
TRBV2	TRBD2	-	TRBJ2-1	TGTGCCAGCAGTGAAACGTTAGCGGGAGGTCGGGGCAATGAGCAGTTCTTC	CASSETLAGGRGNEQFF
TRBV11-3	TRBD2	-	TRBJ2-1	TGTGCCAGCAGCGGAGGGACTAGCGGGAGGGTAGGGAATGAGCAGTTCTTC	CASSGGTSGRVGNEQFF
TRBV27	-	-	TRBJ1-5	TGTGCCAGCAGTTTTAAGGGGCACAATCAGCCCCAGCATTTT	CASSFKGHNQPQHF
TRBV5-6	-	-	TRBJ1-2	TGTGCCAGCAAAGGGGGGGTCATGGGCTATGGCCACACCTTC	CASKGGVMGYGHTF
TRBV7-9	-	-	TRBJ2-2	TGTGCCAGCGTCGGTAACACCGGGGAGCTGTTTTTT	CASVGNTGELFF
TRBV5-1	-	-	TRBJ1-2	TGCGCCAGCAGCTTCCAGGGCGATGGCTACACCTTC	CASSFQGDGYTF
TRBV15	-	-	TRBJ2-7	TGTGCCACCAGCAGAGATCTCGGTGCATACGAGCAGTACTTC	CATSRDLGAYEQYF
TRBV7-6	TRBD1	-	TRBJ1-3	TGTGCCAGCAGCCTAGGGACAGGGGATGGAAACACCATATATTTT	CASSLGTGDGNTIYF
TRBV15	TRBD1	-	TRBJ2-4	TGTGCCACCAGCAGTCGACAGACAGACAGGGTGGTGGACTTC	CATSSRQTDRVVDF
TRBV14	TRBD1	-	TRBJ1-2	TGTGCCAGCAGCCAGGACAGACAGGGAGTCTTTGGCTACACCTTC	CASSQDRQGVFGYTF
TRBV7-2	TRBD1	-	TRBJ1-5	TGTGCCAGCAGCTTAAGCAGGGGGTTTTATAGCAATCAGCCCCAGCATTTT	CASSLSRGFYSNQPQHF
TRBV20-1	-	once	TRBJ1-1	TGCAGTGCCCTCCTCCGCAGTGAAGCTTTCTTT	CSALLRSEAFF
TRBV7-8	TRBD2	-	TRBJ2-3	TGTGCCAGCAGCGAGCGGACTAGCGGGAGAACAGATACGCAGTATTTT	CASSERTSGRTDTQYF
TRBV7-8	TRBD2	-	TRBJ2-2	TGTGCCAGCAGGTGGGGGGGGTCGAACACCGGGGAGCTGTTTTTT	CASRWGGSNTGELFF
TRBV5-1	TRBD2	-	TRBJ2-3	TGCGCCAGCAGCAGAACTAGCGGGAGGGCAGATACGCAGTATTTT	CASSRTSGRADTQYF
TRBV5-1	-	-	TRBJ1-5	TGCGCCAGCAGCTTGGTCGGGGATACGGGTCAGCCCCAGCATTTT	CASSLVGDTGQPQHF
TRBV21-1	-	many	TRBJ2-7	TGTGCCAGCAGCGCCCGGGACAGGGGGCCCTACGAGCAGTACTTC	CASSARDRGPYEQYF
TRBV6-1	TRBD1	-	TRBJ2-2	TGTGCCAGCAGTGAACTGAGACAGGGGGTTACCGGGGAGCTGTTTTTT	CASSELRQGVTGELFF
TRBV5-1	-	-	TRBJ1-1	TGCGCCAGCAGCTTCGGCCCCGTAGGGAGGCCGAACACTGAAGCTTTCTTT	CASSFGPVGRPNTEAFF
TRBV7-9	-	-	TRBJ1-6	TGTGCCAGCAGCTTAGGGAGCTCCTATAATTCACCCCTCCACTTT	CASSLGSSYNSPLHF
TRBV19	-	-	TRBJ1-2	TGTGCCAGTAGTATCTGGGGGGAGTACGGCTACACCTTC	CASSIWGEYGYTF
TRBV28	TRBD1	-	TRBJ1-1	TGTGCCAGCAGCACAGGGGCCGGGTTCACTGAAGCTTTCTTT	CASSTGAGFTEAFF
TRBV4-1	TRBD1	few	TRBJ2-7	TGCGCCAGCAGCCTAGATCTGCGGCCGGGACAGGGGAGTTACGAGCAGTACTTC	CASSLDLRPGQGSYEQYF
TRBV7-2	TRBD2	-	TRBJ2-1	TGTGCCAGCAGTCGAGTAACTAGTGGGAGGGCCAGGGATGAGCAGTTCTTC	CASSRVTSGRARDEQFF
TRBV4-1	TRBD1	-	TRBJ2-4	TGCGCCAGCAGCCAAGAGCAGCATGACGGACAGGGCAGGAGCTTCAAAAACATTCAGTACTTC	CASSQEQHDGQGRSFKNIQYF
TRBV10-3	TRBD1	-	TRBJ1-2	TGTGCCATCAGTGACCCAACAGGGGAGGACTATGGCTACACCTTC	CAISDPTGEDYGYTF
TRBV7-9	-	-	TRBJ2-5	TGTGCCAGCAGCTTACTAAGCGGTGTCGAGACCCAGTACTTC	CASSLLSGVETQYF
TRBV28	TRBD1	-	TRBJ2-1	TGTGCCAGCAGTTCGTGGGGGACAGGGGAAGGGAATGAGCAGTTCTTC	CASSSWGTGEGNEQFF
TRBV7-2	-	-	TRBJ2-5	TGTGCCAGCAGCTTAGTGGGGGGCCAAGAGACCCAGTACTTC	CASSLVGGQETQYF
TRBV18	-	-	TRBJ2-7	TGTGCCAGCTCACCACAAATGCGCCAGGGCCACTCCTACGAGCAGTACTTC	CASSPQMRQGHSYEQYF
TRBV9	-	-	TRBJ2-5	TGTGCCAGCAGCCCTGGGGCTTTGGGGATCCAAGAGACCCAGTACTTC	CASSPGALGIQETQYF
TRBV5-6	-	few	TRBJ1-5	TGTGCCAGCAGCTTGGGAGCGGGGAATCAGCCCCAGCATTTT	CASSLGAGNQPQHF